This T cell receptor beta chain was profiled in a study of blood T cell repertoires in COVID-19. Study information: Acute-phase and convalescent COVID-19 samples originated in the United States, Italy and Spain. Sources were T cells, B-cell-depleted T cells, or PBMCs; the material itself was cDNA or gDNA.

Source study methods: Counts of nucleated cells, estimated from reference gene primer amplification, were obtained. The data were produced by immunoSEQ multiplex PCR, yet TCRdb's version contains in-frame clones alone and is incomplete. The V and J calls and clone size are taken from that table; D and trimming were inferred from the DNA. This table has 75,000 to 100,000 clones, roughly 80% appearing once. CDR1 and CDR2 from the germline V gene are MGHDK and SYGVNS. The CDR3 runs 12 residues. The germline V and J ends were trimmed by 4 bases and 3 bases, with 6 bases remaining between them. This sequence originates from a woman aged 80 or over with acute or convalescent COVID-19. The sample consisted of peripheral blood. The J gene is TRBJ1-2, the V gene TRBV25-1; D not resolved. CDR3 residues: CASSGTDYGYTF. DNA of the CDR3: TGTGCCAGCAGTGGCACAGACTATGGCTACACCTTC.